This passage covers 19 T cell receptor beta chains from one sample sequenced in a study of blood T cells in healthy people across ages. Primers used in a second PCR of roughly 7 to 11 cycles were a sample-barcoded 5' primer and a J-beta primer mix. Using its own MiXCR run on the 5' RACE reads, TCRdb lists one record per CDR3 protein. This sample has about 780,000 distinct CDR3 sequences, with about 47% found just once. The sequencing sample was made of blood. These receptors were collected from a man at least 80 years old in good health.

The chain carries TRBV7-3 and TRBJ2-7; 10 nucleotides match TRBD2. Germline V gene lookup returns CDR1 SGHTA and CDR2 FQGTGA. CDR3 size: 15 residues. Losses at the gene ends were 5 bases for V and 7 bases for J; bases not matched to a gene: 11. The CDR3 is CASSPRLAGPTEQYF. CDR3 DNA: TGTGCCAGCAGCCCGCGACTAGCGGGCCCTACTGAGCAGTACTTC.

Worth noting for this clonotype: A much larger clone differs from this one at a single base, so this may be a read error. The chain is built from TRBV7-2 and TRBJ2-7; the D is unclear. Gene TRBJ2-5 matches the end of the DNA better, so the J call may be wrong. Germline assignment: CDR1 SGHTA and CDR2 FQGNSA. This CDR3 contains 11 residues. DNA of the CDR3: TGTGCCAGCGGCCGTCAATCGACCCAGTACTTC. It is translated as CASGRQSTQYF.

The rearrangement uses TRBV5-1 and TRBJ2-1; maybe TRBD2 (6 bases). Between the trimmed V and J ends, which lost 0 bases and 5 bases, there was a span of 12 bases. This CDR3 is 15 amino acids long. CDR1 and CDR2 from the germline V gene are SGHRS and YFSETQ. The CDR3 DNA sequence: TGCGCCAGCAGCTTGGGGCGGGACGGACACAATGAGCAGTTCTTC. Protein product: CASSLGRDGHNEQFF.

This clonotype was seen ten or more times. The genes are TRBV5-1 and TRBJ2-2, with no clear D. Germline CDR1 and CDR2: SGHRS and YFSETQ. V lost 1 base and J lost 8, with 6 bases in between. The CDR3 spans 12 residues. CDR3 amino acids: CASSLLKGELFF. The CDR3 DNA reads TGCGCCAGCAGCTTGCTCAAAGGGGAGCTGTTTTTT.

Concerning this clonotype itself: At one boundary the junction diverges from the germline segment, which might be a read error. V is TRBV6-2 or TRBV6-3 and J is TRBJ2-1, with unresolved D. Per germline, CDR1 MNHEY and CDR2 SVGEGT. The CDR3 loop spans 15 amino acids. This CDR3 is CAGSYSRRLYNEQFF. The DNA of the CDR3 is TGTGCCGGCAGTTACTCGAGAAGACTCTACAATGAGCAGTTCTTC.

This chain connects TRBV7-2 to TRBJ2-7; unclear D gene. The germline gives CDR1 SGHTA, CDR2 FQGNSA. The CDR3 runs 14 residues. V dropped 2 bases and J dropped 0 bases, with 8 bases sitting between them. The CDR3 sequence is CASSLNHGSYEQYF. As DNA, the CDR3 is TGTGCCAGCAGCTTAAATCACGGCTCCTACGAGCAGTACTTC.

This clonotype was counted between two and nine times. This chain links TRBV25-1 with TRBJ2-3; D uncertain. The germline V gene encodes CDR1 MGHDK and CDR2 SYGVNS. This CDR3 region has 14 residues. V was pared by 2 bases and J by 5 bases, with 11 bases between. CDR3 sequence reads: CASSEHGSQDTQYF. DNA for the CDR3: TGTGCCAGCAGTGAACATGGCAGCCAAGATACGCAGTATTTT.

J is TRBJ1-1 and V is TRBV6-1; D is uncertain. The CDR3 is 13 residues long. Trimming took off 6 bases at V and 11 bases at J, with 19 bases between the two ends. Germline lookup yields CDR1 MNHNS and CDR2 SASEGT. The CDR3: CASRERAQAGAFF. DNA of the CDR3: TGTGCCAGCAGAGAAAGAGCCCAAGCCGGGGCTTTCTTT.

This clonotype has ten or more counts. The rearrangement links TRBV29-1 to TRBJ2-3; D uncertain. There are 12 residues in the CDR3. Germline-derived CDR1 and CDR2 are SQVTM and ANQGSEA. V shed 8 bases and J shed 6 bases, with 15 bases lying between them. The CDR3 spells CSLRIGWDTQYF. CDR3 nucleotide sequence: TGCAGCCTTCGGATAGGGTGGGATACGCAGTATTTT.

This clonotype was observed once. Just one base apart from a much larger clone, this may be a read error. The chain recombines TRBV5-1 with TRBJ2-1, with 13 nucleotides matching TRBD2. The germline V gene has CDR1 SGHRS and CDR2 YFSETQ. The junction had 12 bases not matched to a gene; V was cut back by 5 bases and J by 10 bases. The CDR3 length is 16 residues. The DNA of the CDR3 is TGCGCCAGCAGAGGGGGACTAGCGGGAAACTCCTACGAGCAGTTCTTC. It specifies CASRGGLAGNSYEQFF.

The chain couples TRBV5-1 to TRBJ2-5; TRBD2 agrees at 11 bases. J gave up 3 bases and V 2 bases, and 3 bases lay outside the gene matches. Per germline, CDR1 SGHRS and CDR2 YFSETQ. The CDR3 runs to 15 residues. This CDR3 reads CASSLLAGEEETQYF. The CDR3, as DNA: TGCGCCAGCAGCTTACTAGCGGGAGAGGAAGAGACCCAGTACTTC.

V and J are TRBV20-1 and TRBJ2-7, with D possibly matching TRBD1 (5 bases). V lost 6 bases, J lost 3 bases, and 21 bases lay in between. The CDR3 sequence is 15 residues long. CDR1 and CDR2 (germline): DFQATT, SNEGSKA (reference sequence). This CDR3 is CSARPSDGHIYEQYF. The CDR3 DNA reads as TGCAGTGCGAGGCCGAGTGACGGACATATCTACGAGCAGTACTTC.

The chain is built from TRBV3-1 and TRBJ2-1; TRBD2 might be the D (6 bases). The V end was cut by 1 base, the J end by 7 bases, with 11 bases between. The CDR3 sequence is 14 residues long. The germline V gene has CDR1 LGHDT and CDR2 YNNKEL (reference sequence). CDR3: CASSQAGARNEQFF. The CDR3 bases are TGTGCCAGCAGCCAAGCGGGAGCTAGGAATGAGCAGTTCTTC.

The CDR3 region has the DNA TGCGCCAGCAGTCGAGGAGCGGAACGCTCCTACAATGAGCAGTTCTTC. It yields the protein CASSRGAERSYNEQFF. V is TRBV4-3 and J is TRBJ2-1, with TRBD2 as a possible D gene (5 bases). Trimming took 6 bases from V and 0 from J, leaving 15 bases between them. CDR3 size: 16 residues. Germline-derived CDR1 and CDR2 are LGHNA and YSLEER.

This clonotype was seen a few times. V and J are TRBV20-1 and TRBJ2-7; D is possibly TRBD1 or TRBD2 (5 bases each). The germline V gene has CDR1 DFQATT and CDR2 SNEGSKA (reference sequence). The V end lost 3 bases, the J end lost 4 bases, and 10 bases lay between the germline ends. This CDR3 has 12 residues. The CDR3 coding sequence is TGCAGTGCTAGCCGGGACCAATACGAGCAGTACTTC. It encodes CSASRDQYEQYF.

V usage is TRBV13 and J usage is TRBJ2-1; tentative D call: TRBD2 (5 bases). V was clipped by 8 bases and J by 5 bases, with 16 bases between them. CDR1 is PRHDT, CDR2 FYEKMQ, per germline (reference sequence). This CDR3 has 14 amino acids. DNA for the CDR3: TGTGCCAGCGAACCGGGAAATTTCCACAATGAGCAGTTCTTC. Encoded protein: CASEPGNFHNEQFF. The complete variable domain, with remaining parts taken from reference TRBV13 and TRBJ2-1, reads AAGVIQSPRHLIKEKRETATLKCYPIPRHDTVYWYQQGPGQDPQFLISFYEKMQSDKGSIPDRFSAQQFSDYHSELNMSSLELGDSALYFCASEPGNFHNEQFFGPGTRLTVL.

CDR3 sequence reads: CASSFARELETQYF. DNA for the CDR3: TGTGCCAGCAGCTTTGCTAGGGAGTTAGAGACCCAGTACTTC. The V and J genes are TRBV12-3 or TRBV12-4 and TRBJ2-5; possible D gene TRBD2, 5 bases. V was pared by 6 bases and J by 4 bases, with 15 bases between. This CDR3 has 14 amino acids.

The genes are TRBV14 and TRBJ2-5; unclear D gene. The CDR3 runs 14 residues. CDR1 and CDR2 from the germline V gene are SGHDN and FVKESK. V shed 2 bases and J shed 6 bases, with 13 bases lying between them. CDR3 DNA: TGTGCCAGCAGCCAAATCGGCCAGGTGAAGACCCAGTACTTC. It encodes CASSQIGQVKTQYF. Full variable domain (outside the CDR3, taken from reference TRBV14 and TRBJ2-5): EAGVTQFPSHSVIEKGQTVTLRCDPISGHDNLYWYRRVMGKEIKFLLHFVKESKQDESGMPNNRFLAERTGGTYSTLKVQPAELEDSGVYFCASSQIGQVKTQYFGPGTRLLVL.

CDR3 amino acids: CASSRAGNTIYF. The CDR3 DNA reads TGTGCCAGTTCGCGGGCTGGAAACACCATATATTTT. The chain couples TRBV12-3 or TRBV12-4 to TRBJ1-3; D gene ambiguous. The CDR3 runs 12 residues. V shed 9 bases and J shed 2 bases, with 8 bases lying between them.